This T cell receptor beta chain was observed in a study of blood T cells in healthy people across ages. It was with a sample-barcoded 5' primer and a J-beta primer mix that a second PCR of roughly 7 to 12 cycles was run. TCRdb re-analysed the 5' RACE reads in MiXCR, keeping a single row per CDR3 protein. The table lists 1.5 million to 2 million distinct CDR3 sequences, 28% of them singletons. The CDR3 runs to 15 residues. Looked up from germline, CDR1 is KGHDR and CDR2 is SFDVKD. V shed 3 bases and J 5 bases; nucleotides not matched to a gene: 5. The table lists this clonotype with many counts. The chain has TRBV24-1 and TRBJ2-7, with TRBD1 matching 11 bases. The clonotype comes from a woman aged 25 to 45 in good health. The sample taken for sequencing was blood. Written as DNA, the CDR3 is TGTGCCACCAGTGATCCCGGGACAGGGGGGAACGAGCAGTACTTC. It is translated as CATSDPGTGGNEQYF.